Shown below are 18 T cell receptor beta chains from a single sample sequenced in a study of shared clonotypes between healthy human individuals. Using immunoSEQ multiplex PCR, the repertoire was profiled, and TCRdb retains in-frame clones only, with some absent. The repertoire includes about 2,500,000 clones, around 90% of them detected once, and around 0.14% sits in the top ten. Source material: naive CD4+ T cells sorted from blood. The subset here: CD45RA+ positively selected. These receptors all come from a young man in good health.

This chain links TRBV30 with TRBJ1-3, with D maybe TRBD1 (6 bases). Germline values: CDR1 GTSNPN, CDR2 SVGIG (reference sequence). The V and J ends lost 0 bases and 0 bases respectively, with 15 bases between them. The CDR3 has 17 amino acids. CDR3: CAWSVLQGFFSGNTIYF. CDR3 nucleotide sequence: TGTGCCTGGAGTGTCTTACAGGGATTTTTCTCTGGAAACACCATATATTTT.

The CDR3 reads CAISESAPKVQYF. The CDR3 DNA reads as TGTGCCATCAGTGAGTCGGCCCCCAAGGTGCAGTACTTC. The rearrangement links TRBV10-3 to TRBJ2-7; D is unclear. This CDR3 region has 13 residues. Germline loops: CDR1 ENHRY, CDR2 SYGVKD. Trimming stripped 0 bases from V and 9 bases from J, with 12 bases between.

The chain employs TRBV18 and TRBJ1-1; 10 nucleotides line up with TRBD1. Trimming took 2 bases from V and 0 from J; bases not matched to a gene: 6. Germline CDR1 reads KGHSH; CDR2 reads LQKENI. The CDR3 is 17 amino acids. DNA of the CDR3: TGTGCCAGCTCACCAGAGACAGGGGGCTGGTTGAACACTGAAGCTTTCTTT. The encoded protein is CASSPETGGWLNTEAFF.

The rearrangement uses TRBV18 and TRBJ1-1, with TRBD1 matching 8 bases. The length of the CDR3 is 14 residues. Germline V CDR1 and CDR2: KGHSH, LQKENI. With 6 bases clipped from V and 4 bases from J, the junction kept 7 bases outside the gene matches. As DNA, the CDR3 is TGTGCCAGCTCGACACAGGGGGACGGCACTGAAGCTTTCTTT. Translation gives CASSTQGDGTEAFF.

The rearrangement uses TRBV15 and TRBJ2-2, with a possible D match to TRBD2 (5 bases). CDR3 length equals 15 residues. V was clipped by 3 bases and J by 4 bases, with 12 bases between them. Germline V lookup: CDR1 LNHNV, CDR2 YYDKDF (reference sequence). The CDR3 is CATSRERESTGELFF. The DNA of the CDR3 is TGTGCCACCAGCAGGGAGAGGGAGAGCACCGGGGAGCTGTTTTTT.

The chain employs TRBV19 and TRBJ2-5; possible D gene TRBD1, 6 bases. V shed 7 bases and J shed 2 bases, with 23 bases lying between them. Germline V CDR1 and CDR2: LNHDA, SQIVND (reference sequence). The CDR3 covers 17 residues. CDR3 region: CASTPSGGRGSQETQYF. CDR3 sequence (DNA): TGTGCCAGTACCCCTAGTGGGGGCCGCGGGTCGCAAGAGACCCAGTACTTC.

This clone has a single count. CDR3 sequence: CASSMGAWNTEAFF. The CDR3 bases are TGTGCCAGTAGTATGGGGGCTTGGAACACTGAAGCTTTCTTT. V usage is TRBV19 and J usage is TRBJ1-1; D is perhaps TRBD1 (6 bases). The length of the CDR3 is 14 residues. Trimming removed 3 bases from V and 1 base from J, with 9 bases in between. Per germline, CDR1 LNHDA and CDR2 SQIVND (reference sequence).

V and J are TRBV4-1 and TRBJ2-1, with 9 nucleotides matching TRBD1. CDR1 MGHRA and CDR2 YSYEKL come from the germline V gene. J gave up 8 bases and V 3 bases, and 11 bases lay outside the gene matches. The CDR3 has 16 residues. The CDR3 DNA sequence: TGCGCCAGCAGCCACCCTTTTGTGGACAGGGGAGATGAGCAGTTCTTC. It is translated as CASSHPFVDRGDEQFF.

CDR3 in amino acids: CASSRPGTDEQYF. The CDR3 bases are TGTGCCAGCAGTCGTCCAGGGACGGACGAGCAGTACTTC. This rearrangement joins TRBV6-1 to TRBJ2-7, with D perhaps matching TRBD1 or TRBD2 (5 bases each). This CDR3 is 13 amino acids long. V gave up 5 bases and J gave up 5 bases, with 13 bases separating them. Germline V gives CDR1 MNHNS, CDR2 SASEGT.

CDR3 bases: TGTGGCGGCAGGGGGTTAACTAATGAAAAACTGTTTTTT. Its translation is CGGRGLTNEKLFF. This rearrangement joins TRBV6-4 to TRBJ1-4; 7 nucleotides agree with TRBD1. There are 13 residues in the CDR3. Looked up from germline, CDR1 is MRHNA and CDR2 is SNTAGT.

The V and J genes are TRBV10-2 and TRBJ2-2; TRBD1 agrees at 7 bases. Trimming took 6 bases from V and 9 from J; bases not matched to a gene: 10. CDR1 and CDR2 from the germline V gene are WSHSY and SAAADI. The CDR3 sequence is 14 residues long. CDR3 protein: CASSSGTAPRELFF. DNA of the CDR3: TGCGCCAGCAGCTCCGGGACAGCCCCCCGGGAGCTGTTTTTT.

The V call is TRBV7-6, the J call TRBJ2-1, with TRBD1 as a possible D gene (6 bases). The germline gives CDR1 SGHVS, CDR2 FNYEAQ. V shed 5 bases and J shed 13 bases, with 18 bases lying between them. The CDR3 length is 13 residues. This chain's CDR3 is CASSPRTALEQFF. The CDR3 DNA follows: TGTGCCAGCAGCCCACGGACAGCTTTGGAACAGTTCTTC. Filled out from reference TRBV7-6 and TRBJ2-1, the complete variable domain reads GAGVSQSPRYKVTKRGQDVALRCDPISGHVSLYWYRQALGQGPEFLTYFNYEAQQDKSGLPNDRFSAERPEGSISTLTIQRTEQRDSAMYRCASSPRTALEQFFGPGTRLTVL.

This chain connects TRBV6-6 to TRBJ2-1; 8 nucleotides align to TRBD2. CDR1 is MNHNY, CDR2 SVGAGI, per germline (reference sequence). The CDR3 runs 16 residues. The trim removed 7 bases at V and 0 bases at J, leaving 8 bases unmatched. The CDR3 protein is CASTSAGGSSYNEQFF. CDR3 DNA: TGTGCCAGCACCTCGGCGGGGGGCTCCTCCTACAATGAGCAGTTCTTC.

The V gene is TRBV5-4, the J gene TRBJ2-4; weak D call: TRBD1 (6 bases). V lost 4 bases to trimming and J lost 1 base, with 18 bases between them. The CDR3 consists of 17 residues. Germline V lookup: CDR1 SGHNT, CDR2 YYREEE (reference sequence). CDR3 DNA sequence: TGTGCCAGCAGCCCGGACAGCAAAGGGGTCGCCAAAAACATTCAGTACTTC. This gives the protein CASSPDSKGVAKNIQYF.

V gene TRBV29-1 combines with J gene TRBJ2-7; D unclear. The V gene lost 4 bases and the J gene lost 4 bases, with 8 bases spanning the gap. Germline V gives CDR1 SQVTM, CDR2 ANQGSEA. The CDR3 covers 11 residues. CDR3 coding DNA: TGCAGCGTTGTATTGGAGTACGAGCAGTACTTC. Its translation is CSVVLEYEQYF.

As concerns this clone: The sample contains more than one DNA sequence encoding this CDR3. The rearrangement joins TRBV5-1 to TRBJ2-2; a weak D match, TRBD2 (5 bases). This CDR3 spans 14 amino acids. Trimming removed 0 bases at V and 8 bases at J, with 11 bases between. Germline V CDR1 and CDR2: SGHRS, YFSETQ. CDR3 residues: CASSLAAGTGELFF. DNA of the CDR3: TGCGCCAGCAGCTTGGCCGCGGGCACTGGGGAGCTGTTTTTT. The full variable domain, in which reference TRBV5-1 and TRBJ2-2 provide the parts outside the CDR3, is KAGVTQTPRYLIKTRGQQVTLSCSPISGHRSVSWYQQTPGQGLQFLFEYFSETQRNKGNFPGRFSGRQFSNSRSEMNVSTLELGDSALYLCASSLAAGTGELFFGEGSRLTVL.

The rearrangement uses TRBV5-5 and TRBJ2-2; D uncertain. Germline loops: CDR1 SGHKS, CDR2 YYEKEE (reference sequence). V was clipped by 4 bases and J by 3 bases, with 7 bases between them. The CDR3 totals 13 residues. CDR3 nucleotides: TGTGCCAGCAGCCAGTCAGACACCGGGGAGCTGTTTTTT. Its translation: CASSQSDTGELFF.

The V call is TRBV25-1, the J call TRBJ1-1; maybe TRBD1 (5 bases). CDR3 length: 14 amino acids. The V gene lost 4 bases and the J gene lost 4 bases, with 13 bases spanning the gap. Germline loops: CDR1 MGHDK, CDR2 SYGVNS. CDR3 in amino acids: CASSGSGGGTEAFF. The CDR3 DNA reads TGTGCCAGCAGTGGGTCTGGGGGTGGCACTGAAGCTTTCTTT.